A selection of T cell receptor beta chains follows, all from one sample in a study of relationships among human T cell subsets. TCRdb fed the multiplex PCR reads into MiXCR, producing one record per CDR3 protein. The top ten clones hold 50% to 70% of a sample with about 5,000 distinct CDR3 sequences, around two thirds of them seen once. The sequenced sample consisted of CD8+ T cells sorted from blood. Receptors originate from a man aged 35 to 55 in good health. Both conserved end residues are part of each CDR3. Fields, in order: clone size, D gene, J gene, V gene, CDR3 DNA, CDR3 protein. The D gene is left open where the match is weak. Some rows have no size entry. The others give once, few or many, or a class for an expanded clone.

>few|TRBD1|TRBJ1-5|TRBV11-2
TGTGCCAGCAGCATCTCCGGGACAGGGGTTCAGCCCCAGCATTTT
CASSISGTGVQPQHF
>-|-|TRBJ2-5|TRBV19
TGTGCCAGTAGTATGTGGGTAGCCTCCCAAGAGACCCAGTACTTC
CASSMWVASQETQYF
>once|-|TRBJ2-7|TRBV12-5
TGTGCTCTCCCTAGGAAGCAGTACTTC
CALPRKQYF
>-|TRBD1|TRBJ2-1|TRBV19
TGTGCCAGTAGTATGGGGACAGGCACCAATGAGCAGTTCTTC
CASSMGTGTNEQFF
>few|-|TRBJ1-4|TRBV7-8
TGTGCCAGCAGGAAGGACGGGCTGCATGAAAAACTGTTTTTT
CASRKDGLHEKLFF
>few|-|TRBJ2-1|TRBV7-9
TGTGCCAGCAGTTCTCAGACCCTAGGGGACTACAATGAGCAGTTCTTC
CASSSQTLGDYNEQFF
>few|-|TRBJ1-1|TRBV30
TGTGCCTGGAGTCAAGGGGACCTCACTGAAGCTTTCTTT
CAWSQGDLTEAFF
>-|-|TRBJ2-7|TRBV19
TGTGCCAGTAGTATAGGCACCGCCCTCTACGAGCAGTACTTC
CASSIGTALYEQYF
>-|-|TRBJ2-7|TRBV28
TGTGCCAGCAGTCTTGCTGGGCAGGGCAGCTACGAGCAGTACTTC
CASSLAGQGSYEQYF
>-|-|TRBJ2-5|TRBV11-2
TGTGCCAGCAGCTTAACAGCCAATTACCTTGAGACCCAGTACTTC
CASSLTANYLETQYF
>-|-|TRBJ2-7|TRBV28
TGTGCCAGCAGTTTGACCGACGAGCAGTACTTC
CASSLTDEQYF
>-|-|TRBJ2-7|TRBV7-9
TGTGCCAGCAGCTTGATTGTTAACGAGCAGTACTTC
CASSLIVNEQYF
>-|-|TRBJ2-1|TRBV10-1
TGCGCCAGCAGTGAGTCCATGGGAGACGATGAGCAGTTCTTC
CASSESMGDDEQFF
>-|TRBD2|TRBJ2-1|TRBV5-1
TGCGCCAGCAGGGCCGGGACTAGCGGGTTTCTTGAGCAGTTCTTC
CASRAGTSGFLEQFF
>few|TRBD1|TRBJ1-1|TRBV20-1
TGCAGTGCTAGGGGGGCAGACAGGGAAATAGCTTTCTTT
CSARGADREIAFF
>medium-sized|-|TRBJ2-1|TRBV19
TGTGCCAGTAGTACTCACTACAAGGGGGATGAGCAGTTCTTC
CASSTHYKGDEQFF
>-|-|TRBJ2-7|TRBV11-2
TGTGCCAGCAGCTCCCAGGACGGATTCCTCTACGAGCAGTACTTC
CASSSQDGFLYEQYF
>few|-|TRBJ2-5|TRBV7-9
TGTGCCAGCACCCTCTCCGGGACCCAAGAGACCCAGTACTTC
CASTLSGTQETQYF